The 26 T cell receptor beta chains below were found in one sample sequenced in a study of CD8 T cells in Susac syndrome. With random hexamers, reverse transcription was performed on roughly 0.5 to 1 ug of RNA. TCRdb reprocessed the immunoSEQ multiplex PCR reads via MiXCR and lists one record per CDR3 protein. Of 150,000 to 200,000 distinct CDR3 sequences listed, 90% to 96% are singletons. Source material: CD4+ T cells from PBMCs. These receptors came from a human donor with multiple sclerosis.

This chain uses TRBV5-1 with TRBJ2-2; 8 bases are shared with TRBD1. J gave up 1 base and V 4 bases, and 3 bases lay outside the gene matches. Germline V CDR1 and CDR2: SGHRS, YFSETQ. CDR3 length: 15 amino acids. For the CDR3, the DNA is TGCGCCAGCAGCATGACAGGGGAGAACACCGGGGAGCTGTTTTTT. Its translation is CASSMTGENTGELFF.

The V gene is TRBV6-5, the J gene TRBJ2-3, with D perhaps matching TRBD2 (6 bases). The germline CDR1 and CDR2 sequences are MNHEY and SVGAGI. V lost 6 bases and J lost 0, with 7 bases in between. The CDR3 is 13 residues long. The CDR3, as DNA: TGTGCCAGCAGGGGGACTAGCACAGATACGCAGTATTTT. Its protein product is CASRGTSTDTQYF.

The CDR3 here is CASSPTRRGRGTEAFF. In nucleotides, the CDR3 is TGTGCCAGCAGTCCCACGCGTAGGGGGCGGGGGACTGAAGCTTTCTTT. V and J are TRBV27 and TRBJ1-1, with 7 bases that match TRBD1. V was pared by 5 bases and J by 5 bases, with 14 bases of the junction left unmatched. Germline lookup yields CDR1 MNHEY and CDR2 SMNVEV (reference sequence). CDR3 length: 16 residues.

CDR3 DNA: TGTGCCAGCAGGGGTAGACCAGAGGAAAAACTGTTTTTT. This sequence encodes CASRGRPEEKLFF. This sequence joins TRBV27 and TRBJ1-4; D is unresolved. CDR1 and CDR2 (germline): MNHEY, SMNVEV (reference sequence). With 6 bases removed from V and 8 bases from J, the gap between germline ends came to 13 bases. The CDR3 has 13 amino acids.

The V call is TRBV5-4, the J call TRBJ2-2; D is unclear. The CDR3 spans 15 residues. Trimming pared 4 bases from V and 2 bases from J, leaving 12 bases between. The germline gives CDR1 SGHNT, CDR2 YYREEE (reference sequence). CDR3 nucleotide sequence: TGTGCCAGCAGCGAGCAACAGCGTAACACCGGGGAGCTGTTTTTT. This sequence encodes CASSEQQRNTGELFF.

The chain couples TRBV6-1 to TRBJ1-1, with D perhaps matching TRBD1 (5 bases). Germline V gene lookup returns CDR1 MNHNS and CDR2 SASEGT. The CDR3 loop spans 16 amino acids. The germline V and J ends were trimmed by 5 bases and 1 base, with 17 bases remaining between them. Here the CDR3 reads CASSRRARGGNTEAFF. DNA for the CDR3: TGTGCCAGCAGTCGACGGGCTCGTGGGGGGAACACTGAAGCTTTCTTT.

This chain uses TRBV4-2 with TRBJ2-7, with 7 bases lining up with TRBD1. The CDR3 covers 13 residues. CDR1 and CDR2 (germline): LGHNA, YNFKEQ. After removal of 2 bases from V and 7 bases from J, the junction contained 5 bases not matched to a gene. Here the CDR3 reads CASSQLDRDEQYF. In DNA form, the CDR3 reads TGTGCCAGCAGCCAACTCGACAGGGATGAGCAGTACTTC.

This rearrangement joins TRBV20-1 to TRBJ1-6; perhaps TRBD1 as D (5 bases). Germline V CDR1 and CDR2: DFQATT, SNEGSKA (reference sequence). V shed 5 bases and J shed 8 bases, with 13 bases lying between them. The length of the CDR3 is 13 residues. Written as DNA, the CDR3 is TGCAGTGCTGACGGCAGGGCCGATTCACCCCTCCACTTT. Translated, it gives CSADGRADSPLHF.

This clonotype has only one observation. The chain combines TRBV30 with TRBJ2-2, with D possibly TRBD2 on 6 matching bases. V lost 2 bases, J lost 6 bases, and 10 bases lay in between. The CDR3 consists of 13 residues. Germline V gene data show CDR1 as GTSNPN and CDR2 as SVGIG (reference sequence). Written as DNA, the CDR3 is TGTGCCTGGAGTCCGCGACTAGCCGGGGAGCTGTTTTTT. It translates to CAWSPRLAGELFF.

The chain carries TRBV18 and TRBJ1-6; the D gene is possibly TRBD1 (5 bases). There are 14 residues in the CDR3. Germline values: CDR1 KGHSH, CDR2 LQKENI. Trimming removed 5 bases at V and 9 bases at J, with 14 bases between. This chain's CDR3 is CASSSEGRGSPLHF. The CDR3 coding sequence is TGTGCCAGCTCATCAGAGGGAAGGGGTTCACCCCTCCACTTT.

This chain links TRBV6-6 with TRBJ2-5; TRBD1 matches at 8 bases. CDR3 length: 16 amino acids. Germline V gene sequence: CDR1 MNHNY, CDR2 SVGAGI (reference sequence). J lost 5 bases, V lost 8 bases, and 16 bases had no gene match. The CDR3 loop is CASAPGSGRGRETQYF. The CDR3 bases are TGTGCCAGCGCTCCGGGGTCCGGCAGGGGGCGTGAGACCCAGTACTTC.

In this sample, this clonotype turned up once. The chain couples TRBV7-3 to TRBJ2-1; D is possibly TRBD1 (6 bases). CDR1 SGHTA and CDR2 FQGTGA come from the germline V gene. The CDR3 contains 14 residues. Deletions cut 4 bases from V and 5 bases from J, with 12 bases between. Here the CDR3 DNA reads TGTGCCAGCAGCTCATTGCCAGGGGACAATGAGCAGTTCTTC. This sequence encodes CASSSLPGDNEQFF.

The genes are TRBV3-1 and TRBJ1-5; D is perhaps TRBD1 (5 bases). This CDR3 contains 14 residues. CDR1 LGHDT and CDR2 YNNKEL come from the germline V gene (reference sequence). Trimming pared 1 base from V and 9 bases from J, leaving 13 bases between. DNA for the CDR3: TGTGCCAGCAGCCAAGGATTAAGGGACTGGCCCCAGCATTTT. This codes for CASSQGLRDWPQHF.

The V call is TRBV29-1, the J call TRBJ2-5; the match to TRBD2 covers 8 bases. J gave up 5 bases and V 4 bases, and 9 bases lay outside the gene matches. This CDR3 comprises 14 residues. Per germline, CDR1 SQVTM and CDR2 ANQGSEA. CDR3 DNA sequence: TGCAGCGTTGGAGGGGGACTAGTGAGGGAGACCCAGTACTTC. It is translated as CSVGGGLVRETQYF.

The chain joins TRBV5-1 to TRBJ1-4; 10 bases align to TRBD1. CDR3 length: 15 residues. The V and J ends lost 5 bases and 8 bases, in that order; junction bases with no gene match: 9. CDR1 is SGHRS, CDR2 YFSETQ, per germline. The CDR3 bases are TGCGCCAGCAGAGCAGGACAGGGGGGGTACGAAAAACTGTTTTTT. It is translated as CASRAGQGGYEKLFF.

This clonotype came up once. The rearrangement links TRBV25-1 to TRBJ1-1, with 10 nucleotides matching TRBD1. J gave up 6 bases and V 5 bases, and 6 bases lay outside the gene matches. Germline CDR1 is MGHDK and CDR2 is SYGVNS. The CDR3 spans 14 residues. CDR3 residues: CASSQTGGKAEAFF. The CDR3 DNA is TGTGCCAGCAGTCAGACAGGGGGCAAAGCTGAAGCTTTCTTT.

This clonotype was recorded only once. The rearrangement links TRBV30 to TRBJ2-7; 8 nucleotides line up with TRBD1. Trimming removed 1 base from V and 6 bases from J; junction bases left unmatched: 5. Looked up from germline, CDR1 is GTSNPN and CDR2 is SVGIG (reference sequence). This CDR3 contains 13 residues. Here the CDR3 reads CAWSGGQALEQYF. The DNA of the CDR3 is TGTGCCTGGAGTGGGGGACAGGCCCTCGAGCAGTACTTC.

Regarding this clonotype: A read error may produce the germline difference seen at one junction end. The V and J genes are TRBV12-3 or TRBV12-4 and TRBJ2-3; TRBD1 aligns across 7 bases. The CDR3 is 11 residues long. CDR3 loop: CASSRTGTQYF. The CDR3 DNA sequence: TGTGCCAGCAGTCGGACAGGTACGCAGTATTTT.

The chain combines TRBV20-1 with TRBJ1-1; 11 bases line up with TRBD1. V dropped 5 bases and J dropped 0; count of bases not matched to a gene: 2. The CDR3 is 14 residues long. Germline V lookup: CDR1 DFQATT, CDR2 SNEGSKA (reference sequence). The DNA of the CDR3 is TGCAGTGCTCCGGGACAGGGGGTGAACACTGAAGCTTTCTTT. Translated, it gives CSAPGQGVNTEAFF.

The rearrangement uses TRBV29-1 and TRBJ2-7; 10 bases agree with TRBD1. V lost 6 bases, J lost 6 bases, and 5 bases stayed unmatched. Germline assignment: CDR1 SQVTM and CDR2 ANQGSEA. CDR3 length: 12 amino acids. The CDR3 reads CSVNRDRGEQYF. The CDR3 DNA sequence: TGCAGCGTGAACCGGGACAGGGGCGAGCAGTACTTC.

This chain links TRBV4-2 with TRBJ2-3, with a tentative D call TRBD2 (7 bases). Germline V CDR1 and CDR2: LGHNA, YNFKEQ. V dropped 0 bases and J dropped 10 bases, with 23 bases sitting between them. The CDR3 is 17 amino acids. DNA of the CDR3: TGTGCCAGCAGCCAAGATCTTTTGGGGGCTAGCGGCGGAGCGCAGTATTTT. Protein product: CASSQDLLGASGGAQYF.

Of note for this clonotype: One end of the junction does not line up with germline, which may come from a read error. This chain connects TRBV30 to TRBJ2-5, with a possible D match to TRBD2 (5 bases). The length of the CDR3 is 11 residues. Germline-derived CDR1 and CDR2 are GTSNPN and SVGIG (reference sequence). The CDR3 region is CAWTARRTQYF. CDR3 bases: TGTGCTTGGACTGCGAGACGGACCCAGTACTTC.

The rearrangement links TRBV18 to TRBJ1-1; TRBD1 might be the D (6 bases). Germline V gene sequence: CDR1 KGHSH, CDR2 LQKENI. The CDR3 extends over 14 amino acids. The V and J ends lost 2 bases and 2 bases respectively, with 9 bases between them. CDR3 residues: CASSPSTGNTEAFF. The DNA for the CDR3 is TGTGCCAGCTCACCATCGACAGGAAACACTGAAGCTTTCTTT.

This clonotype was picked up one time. The CDR3 coding sequence is TGCAGCGTCCGTTCAGGTGATTACGAGCAGTACTTC. Translated, it gives CSVRSGDYEQYF. The chain employs TRBV29-1 and TRBJ2-7; no definite D call. Germline V lookup: CDR1 SQVTM, CDR2 ANQGSEA. Trimming removed 6 bases at V and 4 bases at J, with 13 bases between. The CDR3 runs 12 residues.

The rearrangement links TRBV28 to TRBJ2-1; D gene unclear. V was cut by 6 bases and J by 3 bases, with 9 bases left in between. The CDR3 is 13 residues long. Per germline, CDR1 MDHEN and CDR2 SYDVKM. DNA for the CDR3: TGTGCCAGCAGAGACATAGGCTACAATGAGCAGTTCTTC. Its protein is CASRDIGYNEQFF.

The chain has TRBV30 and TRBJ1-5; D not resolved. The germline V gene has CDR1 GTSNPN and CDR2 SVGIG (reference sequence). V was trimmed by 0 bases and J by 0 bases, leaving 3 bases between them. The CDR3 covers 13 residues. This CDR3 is CAWSVLSNQPQHF. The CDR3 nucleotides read TGTGCCTGGAGTGTGCTTAGCAATCAGCCCCAGCATTTT.